These 26 T cell receptor beta chains came from one sample sequenced in a study of T cells in Graves' hyperthyroidism and ophthalmopathy. The investigators amplified TCR beta CDR3 regions from RNA transcripts. In the first-round RT-PCR of the TCR CDR3, the HTBI primer set was used. TCRdb reprocessed the multiplex PCR reads via MiXCR and lists one record per CDR3 protein. In the table there are roughly 700,000 distinct CDR3 sequences, 11% to 15% of which are singletons. The material sequenced was blood. These receptors came from a woman between 18 and 29 years old with Graves' hyperthyroidism.

This clonotype was picked up many times. The genes are TRBV30 and TRBJ2-7; a possible D gene is TRBD2 (6 bases). The V end was cut by 5 bases, the J end by 5 bases, with 10 bases between. The germline gives CDR1 GTSNPN, CDR2 SVGIG (reference sequence). The CDR3 has 11 amino acids. CDR3 bases: TGTGCCTGGCAGGGACTCAACGAGCAGTACTTC. As protein: CAWQGLNEQYF.

This clonotype appeared a few times. This sequence joins TRBV4-1 and TRBJ2-6, with D perhaps TRBD1 (5 bases). In germline, CDR1 is MGHRA, CDR2 YSYEKL. Trimming left V 0 bases short and J 0 bases short, with 15 bases between. CDR3 length equals 19 residues. The chain's CDR3 is CASSQDPAGWNSGANVLTF. The CDR3 nucleotides are TGCGCCAGCAGCCAAGATCCCGCAGGGTGGAACTCTGGGGCCAACGTCCTGACTTTC.

The chain couples TRBV29-1 to TRBJ2-1; TRBD2 aligns across 12 bases. This CDR3 has 12 amino acids. Germline V gene lookup returns CDR1 SQVTM and CDR2 ANQGSEA. The V gene end was trimmed by 4 bases and the J gene end by 8 bases; junction bases not matched to a gene: 0. CDR3 amino acids: CSVGLAGDEQFF. As DNA, the CDR3 is TGCAGCGTTGGACTAGCGGGAGATGAGCAGTTCTTC.

This rearrangement joins TRBV15 to TRBJ1-1; D unresolved. Trimming stripped 4 bases from V and 3 bases from J, with 12 bases between. Germline V gene lookup returns CDR1 LNHNV and CDR2 YYDKDF (reference sequence). There are 14 residues in the CDR3. The CDR3 bases are TGTGCCACCAGCAAAAGGGTTTTTGACACTGAAGCTTTCTTT. It is translated as CATSKRVFDTEAFF.

In this sample, this clonotype turned up many times. This chain uses TRBV20-1 with TRBJ2-7, with TRBD1 matching over 9 bases. Trimming took 1 base from V and 7 from J; bases not matched to a gene: 14. The CDR3 consists of 16 residues. Germline CDR1 reads DFQATT; CDR2 reads SNEGSKA (reference sequence). DNA for the CDR3: TGCAGTGCTAGAGCTCCGGGACAGGGTGGGTTGGGGGAGCAGTACTTC. Translated: CSARAPGQGGLGEQYF.

Ten or more counts support this clonotype. V gene TRBV11-1 combines with J gene TRBJ2-7, with D tentatively TRBD2 (8 bases). V was shortened by 5 bases and J by 3 bases, with 17 bases between the two germline ends. The germline CDR1 and CDR2 sequences are SGHAT and FQDESV (reference sequence). The CDR3 covers 15 residues. The CDR3 sequence is CASSRNSGDSYEQYF. CDR3 bases: TGTGCCAGCAGCCGAAATAGCGGGGACAGCTACGAGCAGTACTTC.

The CDR3 region is CASSSPPDGTYEQYF. CDR3 nucleotide sequence: TGTGCCAGCAGCTCTCCCCCCGACGGAACCTACGAGCAGTACTTC. This chain uses TRBV7-9 with TRBJ2-7; D remains ambiguous. This CDR3 spans 15 amino acids. CDR1 is SEHNR and CDR2 is FQNEAQ in the germline V gene (reference sequence). With 4 bases removed from V and 2 bases from J, the gap between germline ends came to 15 bases.

This clonotype was observed a handful of times. The rearrangement joins TRBV29-1 to TRBJ2-7; TRBD2 might be the D (7 bases). Germline lookup yields CDR1 SQVTM and CDR2 ANQGSEA. This CDR3 is built from 13 residues. V lost 5 bases to trimming and J lost 5 bases, with 16 bases between them. CDR3 amino acids: CSVRWGGANEQYF. In DNA, the CDR3 is TGCAGCGTTAGGTGGGGGGGGGCCAACGAGCAGTACTTC.

This clonotype has a count of ten or more. This chain links TRBV30 with TRBJ2-1; weak D call: TRBD2 (6 bases). The CDR3 sequence is 15 residues long. Germline V CDR1 and CDR2: GTSNPN, SVGIG (reference sequence). Trimming shortened V by 3 bases and J by 6 bases, and 18 bases separated the two germline ends. DNA for the CDR3: TGTGCCTGGAGCCCCGGTCTGGGGGAGGCCAATGAGCAGTTCTTC. The encoded protein is CAWSPGLGEANEQFF.

This clonotype has just a few counts. The genes are TRBV2 and TRBJ2-1; 14 nucleotides line up with TRBD2. CDR1 and CDR2 (germline): SNHLY, FYNNEI. The CDR3 length is 20 residues. V dropped 2 bases and J dropped 0; count of bases not matched to a gene: 9. CDR3 sequence: CASSELRLAGGPPSYNEQFF. CDR3 nucleotide sequence: TGTGCCAGCAGTGAACTGCGACTAGCGGGAGGGCCCCCCTCCTACAATGAGCAGTTCTTC.

V gene TRBV29-1 combines with J gene TRBJ2-2; 8 nucleotides line up with TRBD2. This CDR3 region has 13 residues. Germline V gives CDR1 SQVTM, CDR2 ANQGSEA. V dropped 6 bases and J dropped 3; count of bases not matched to a gene: 3. The DNA for the CDR3 is TGCAGCGTCGAGCGGGAGTACACCGGGGAGCTGTTTTTT. Residues: CSVEREYTGELFF.

The rearrangement uses TRBV27 and TRBJ2-1; D is possibly TRBD2 (6 bases). V was clipped by 7 bases and J by 6 bases, with 16 bases between them. Germline V gene lookup returns CDR1 MNHEY and CDR2 SMNVEV (reference sequence). CDR3 length: 14 residues. The CDR3 DNA reads as TGTGCCAGCAAGAGGAGGGCAATCAGCAATGAGCAGTTCTTC. Its protein product is CASKRRAISNEQFF.

V gene TRBV6-5 combines with J gene TRBJ1-2; D is possibly TRBD1 (6 bases). The length of the CDR3 is 16 residues. V lost 0 bases, J lost 1 base, and 12 bases lay in between. CDR1 and CDR2 (germline): MNHEY, SVGAGI. Here the CDR3 DNA reads TGTGCCAGCAGTTACTCGACGGGGACACGTAACTATGGCTACACCTTC. Translated: CASSYSTGTRNYGYTF.

The CDR3 nucleotides are TGTGCCAGCAGCCAGATAGGGGGGAAGACCGTAGCCAAAAACATTCAGTACTTC. Its protein product is CASSQIGGKTVAKNIQYF. V usage is TRBV7-9 and J usage is TRBJ2-4, with D tentatively TRBD1 or TRBD2 (6 bases each). CDR1 is SEHNR, CDR2 FQNEAQ, per germline (reference sequence). V lost 5 bases and J 0 bases, leaving 20 bases between the germline ends. The length of the CDR3 is 18 residues.

The V gene is TRBV27, the J gene TRBJ2-3; 10 bases are shared with TRBD2. With 5 bases clipped from V and 4 bases from J, the junction kept 3 bases outside the gene matches. The germline gives CDR1 MNHEY, CDR2 SMNVEV (reference sequence). The CDR3 spans 14 residues. DNA of the CDR3: TGTGCCAGCAGTACTAGCGGGATCTCAGATACGCAGTATTTT. Amino acid sequence: CASSTSGISDTQYF.

This clonotype appeared a few times. The CDR3 coding sequence is TGCGCCAGCAGCCAGACGGGGTTTAATGAAAAACTGTTTTTT. It yields the protein CASSQTGFNEKLFF. This chain joins TRBV4-1 and TRBJ1-4; D unresolved. V was trimmed by 3 bases and J by 4 bases, leaving 9 bases between them. The CDR3 consists of 14 residues. Germline CDR1 and CDR2: MGHRA and YSYEKL.

A few counts support this clonotype. The CDR3 nucleotides read TGTGCCAGCTCCCTCACAGGGGAGTCGGAGGGCTCACCCCTCCACTTT. Translation gives CASSLTGESEGSPLHF. The rearrangement joins TRBV18 to TRBJ1-6; 7 nucleotides match TRBD1. The CDR3 has 16 amino acids. From germline, CDR1 is KGHSH and CDR2 LQKENI. The V segment lost 6 bases and the J segment 10 bases; nucleotides outside the gene matches: 15.

This clonotype was counted many times. The CDR3 here is CSAPRDLTYNEQFF. The CDR3 coding sequence is TGCAGTGCTCCCCGGGACTTAACCTACAATGAGCAGTTCTTC. The genes are TRBV20-1 and TRBJ2-1; tentative D call: TRBD2 (6 bases). The V and J ends lost 5 bases and 2 bases respectively, with 13 bases between them. CDR1 and CDR2 from the germline V gene are DFQATT and SNEGSKA (reference sequence). CDR3 size: 14 residues.

This clonotype has a single count. A junction boundary mismatches the germline segment, possibly from a read error. CDR3 amino acids: CASNQVGSNQHQHF. The CDR3 DNA reads TGCGCCAGCAACCAAGTTGGGTCCAATCAGCACCAGCATTTT. The chain combines TRBV4-1 with TRBJ1-5; no clear D. The CDR3 is made up of 14 amino acids. Looked up from germline, CDR1 is MGHRA and CDR2 is YSYEKL.

J is TRBJ2-7 and V is TRBV6-1; no definite D call. This CDR3 is 13 amino acids long. Germline loops: CDR1 MNHNS, CDR2 SASEGT. The germline V and J ends were trimmed by 3 bases and 2 bases, with 8 bases remaining between them. CDR3 in DNA: TGTGCCAGCAGTGAGTCCCCTACCTACGAGCAGTACTTC. This sequence encodes CASSESPTYEQYF.

This clonotype occurred many times. The gene calls are TRBV7-3 and TRBJ2-1; the D gene is possibly TRBD2 (6 bases). This CDR3 has 16 residues. Germline V gives CDR1 SGHTA, CDR2 FQGTGA. Trimming cost V 5 bases and J 3 bases, with 17 bases left between them. CDR3 residues: CASSPQLAARYNEQFF. CDR3 DNA sequence: TGTGCCAGCAGCCCCCAACTAGCCGCTCGCTACAATGAGCAGTTCTTC.

This clonotype was recorded at least ten times. The CDR3 sequence is CASSYSIRATQYF. In DNA form, the CDR3 reads TGTGCCAGCAGTTACTCGATCAGGGCGACCCAGTACTTC. V and J are TRBV6-5 and TRBJ2-5; possibly TRBD1 for D (5 bases). CDR1 is MNHEY and CDR2 is SVGAGI in the germline V gene. V was cut by 0 bases and J by 7 bases, with 9 bases left in between. The CDR3 is made up of 13 amino acids.

The chain joins TRBV19 to TRBJ2-1; 10 bases line up with TRBD2. J lost 6 bases, V lost 4 bases, and 6 bases had no gene match. This CDR3 has 15 amino acids. The V gene's germline CDR1 is LNHDA and CDR2 SQIVND (reference sequence). DNA for the CDR3: TGTGCCAGTAGTACCCCTAGCGGGAGTCGCAATGAGCAGTTCTTC. Amino acids: CASSTPSGSRNEQFF.

This clonotype was counted at least ten times. The genes are TRBV7-6 and TRBJ2-3; 10 bases are shared with TRBD2. The V and J ends lost 5 bases and 5 bases, in that order; junction bases with no gene match: 4. The CDR3 has 14 amino acids. The germline V gene encodes CDR1 SGHVS and CDR2 FNYEAQ. The CDR3 DNA reads TGTGCCAGCAGCATCCGACTAGCGGGAGATACGCAGTATTTT. Its translation is CASSIRLAGDTQYF. The variable domain in full, completed from reference TRBV7-6 and TRBJ2-3, reads GAGVSQSPRYKVTKRGQDVALRCDPISGHVSLYWYRQALGQGPEFLTYFNYEAQQDKSGLPNDRFSAERPEGSISTLTIQRTEQRDSAMYRCASSIRLAGDTQYFGPGTRLTVL.

The J gene is TRBJ2-5, the V gene TRBV9; TRBD1 aligns across 8 bases. Germline CDR1 and CDR2: SGDLS and YYNGEE. This CDR3 region has 14 residues. The J segment lost 5 bases and the V segment lost 2 bases, leaving 5 bases of the junction unmatched. The CDR3 sequence: CASSVTGVFETQYF. The CDR3 nucleotides are TGTGCCAGCAGCGTGACAGGGGTTTTCGAGACCCAGTACTTC.

With regard to this clonotype: A much larger clone differs from this one at a single base, so this may be a read error. The chain uses TRBV2 and TRBJ1-4; D gene ambiguous. CDR3 length equals 12 residues. Germline CDR1 and CDR2: SNHLY and FYNNEI. Deletions cut 3 bases from V and 9 bases from J, with 8 bases between. Written as DNA, the CDR3 is TGTGCCAGCAGTGAGGCTTCCAAAAAACTGTTTTTT. It is translated as CASSEASKKLFF.